One sample yielded the 21 T cell receptor beta chains listed below, sequenced in a study of CD8 T cells in Susac syndrome (dated by TCRdb to about 2019). Library prep was done by the immunoSEQ multiplex PCR assay. RNA was extracted using the RNeasy kit, and roughly 0.5 to 1 microgram was reverse transcribed with random hexamers. Through fastp at Q25 and MiXCR, TCRdb rebuilt clones from the public reads, retaining in-frame beta chains. Rows are unified per CDR3 protein, each entry keeping the most common DNA and genes. For this sample the table gives about 66,000 distinct CDR3 sequences, of which approximately 94% were detected only once. 0.56% of the sample is taken by the ten largest. The sample consisted of CD8+ T cells from PBMCs. The receptors were gathered from a human donor with multiple sclerosis.

The chain carries TRBV5-1 and TRBJ2-7; TRBD2 matches 10 bases. The length of the CDR3 is 14 residues. The V gene's germline CDR1 is SGHRS and CDR2 YFSETQ. Losses at the gene ends were 1 base for V and 5 bases for J; bases not matched to a gene: 3. The CDR3 nucleotides are TGCGCCAGCAGCTTGTTCAGCGGGAGGGACGAGCAGTACTTC. Translating it yields CASSLFSGRDEQYF.

The chain combines TRBV4-2 with TRBJ2-1, with 9 bases matching TRBD2. Trimming cost V 0 bases and J 5 bases; bases outside gene matches: 5. The germline V gene has CDR1 LGHNA and CDR2 YNFKEQ. The CDR3 loop spans 16 amino acids. Here the CDR3 DNA reads TGTGCCAGCAGCCAAGATCGACTAGCGGACCACAATGAGCAGTTCTTC. As protein: CASSQDRLADHNEQFF.

This clonotype was detected only once. The V call is TRBV4-1, the J call TRBJ2-4, with a tentative D call TRBD2 (6 bases). V was cut by 3 bases and J by 0 bases, with 18 bases left in between. The CDR3 runs 18 residues. CDR1 MGHRA and CDR2 YSYEKL come from the germline V gene. The DNA for the CDR3 is TGCGCCAGCAGCCATGTCATTGAGGCGGGACTAGCCAAAAACATTCAGTACTTC. Protein: CASSHVIEAGLAKNIQYF.

This chain connects TRBV20-1 to TRBJ2-7; TRBD2 might be the D (5 bases). The CDR3 has 12 residues. Germline CDR1 DFQATT, CDR2 SNEGSKA (reference sequence). V was clipped by 4 bases and J by 4 bases, with 11 bases between them. DNA for the CDR3: TGCAGTGCTACGGTCCGGGAATACGAGCAGTACTTC. Its translation is CSATVREYEQYF.

The rearrangement uses TRBV7-2 and TRBJ2-3; TRBD2 aligns across 10 bases. From germline, CDR1 is SGHTA and CDR2 FQGNSA. This CDR3 region has 15 residues. V shed 4 bases and J 4 bases; nucleotides not matched to a gene: 5. The CDR3 protein is CASSSLAGAPDTQYF. The CDR3 DNA is TGTGCCAGCAGCTCTCTAGCGGGGGCTCCAGATACGCAGTATTTT.

The V gene is TRBV13, the J gene TRBJ2-1, with 8 bases identical to TRBD2. V was clipped by 1 base and J by 2 bases; unmatched bases: 4. The germline V gene encodes CDR1 PRHDT and CDR2 FYEKMQ (reference sequence). The CDR3 extends over 16 amino acids. In DNA, the CDR3 is TGTGCCAGCAGCTTAGACCGGGGGGGACCCTACAATGAGCAGTTCTTC. This sequence encodes CASSLDRGGPYNEQFF.

The V gene is TRBV15, the J gene TRBJ2-7; 11 bases match TRBD1. Unmatched junction bases numbered 3, after V lost 5 bases and J lost 3 bases. The germline V gene encodes CDR1 LNHNV and CDR2 YYDKDF (reference sequence). This CDR3 region has 14 residues. Here the CDR3 reads CATSGQGASYEQYF. CDR3 DNA: TGTGCCACCAGCGGACAGGGGGCGAGCTACGAGCAGTACTTC.

V usage is TRBV4-1 and J usage is TRBJ1-1; 10 nucleotides match TRBD1. The CDR3 runs to 15 residues. V dropped 2 bases and J dropped 5; count of bases not matched to a gene: 5. Germline V gene lookup returns CDR1 MGHRA and CDR2 YSYEKL. The CDR3 here is CASSQWGQGTTEAFF. The CDR3 bases are TGCGCCAGCAGCCAATGGGGACAGGGGACTACTGAAGCTTTCTTT.

The V gene is TRBV9, the J gene TRBJ2-7; TRBD1 matches 9 bases. The CDR3 is 15 residues long. With 4 bases clipped from V and 5 bases from J, the junction kept 10 bases outside the gene matches. Per the germline V gene, CDR1 is SGDLS and CDR2 is YYNGEE. Here the CDR3 DNA reads TGTGCCAGCAGCCTGCGGGACAGGGCTTCGCACGAGCAGTACTTC. This translates into CASSLRDRASHEQYF.

The gene calls are TRBV4-1 and TRBJ1-1; TRBD1 is a possible D gene (5 bases). Trimming removed 3 bases from V and 5 bases from J, with 13 bases in between. Germline CDR1 MGHRA, CDR2 YSYEKL. The CDR3 spans 14 residues. The CDR3 is CASSQDIETTEAFF. In nucleotides, the CDR3 is TGCGCCAGCAGCCAGGACATTGAGACGACTGAAGCTTTCTTT.

The chain is built from TRBV4-2 and TRBJ2-7; D is ambiguous. V was cut by 1 base and J by 3 bases, with 10 bases left in between. Germline V gives CDR1 LGHNA, CDR2 YNFKEQ. The CDR3 has 14 residues. The CDR3 spells CASSQAGRVYEQYF. CDR3 nucleotide sequence: TGTGCCAGCAGCCAAGCGGGTCGGGTCTACGAGCAGTACTTC.

This clonotype was detected only a few times. The chain combines TRBV6-1 with TRBJ2-1; D may be TRBD2 (6 bases). V was clipped by 7 bases and J by 6 bases, with 19 bases between them. Germline V lookup: CDR1 MNHNS, CDR2 SASEGT. The CDR3 sequence is 15 residues long. As DNA, the CDR3 is TGTGCCAGCATAAAAACTGAGGAGGGCGGCAATGAGCAGTTCTTC. Encoded protein: CASIKTEEGGNEQFF.

The CDR3: CSARSSGGFIYEQYF. CDR3 nucleotides: TGCAGTGCCCGGTCTAGCGGGGGATTCATCTACGAGCAGTACTTC. The chain is built from TRBV20-1 and TRBJ2-7; 10 bases line up with TRBD2. V dropped 6 bases and J dropped 3; count of bases not matched to a gene: 11. The germline V gene encodes CDR1 DFQATT and CDR2 SNEGSKA (reference sequence). This CDR3 region has 15 residues.

The gene calls are TRBV14 and TRBJ2-1; TRBD2 aligns across 9 bases. CDR1 and CDR2 from the germline V gene are SGHDN and FVKESK. Unmatched junction bases numbered 4, after V lost 3 bases and J lost 4 bases. The CDR3 is 15 residues long. The CDR3 spells CASSQGTSLYNEQFF. CDR3 bases: TGTGCCAGCAGCCAGGGGACTAGCCTGTACAATGAGCAGTTCTTC.

The genes are TRBV20-1 and TRBJ2-1; D call uncertain. CDR3 size: 14 residues. V lost 0 bases to trimming and J lost 4 bases, with 10 bases between them. Germline CDR1 DFQATT, CDR2 SNEGSKA (reference sequence). CDR3 DNA sequence: TGCAGTGCTAGAGATTTCCCCCTATACAATGAGCAGTTCTTC. Translating gives CSARDFPLYNEQFF.

This chain links TRBV27 with TRBJ2-1; unclear D gene. Germline CDR1 reads MNHEY; CDR2 reads SMNVEV (reference sequence). Trimming stripped 0 bases from V and 8 bases from J, with 5 bases between. The CDR3 has 12 amino acids. CDR3 amino acids: CASSLSPYEQFF. CDR3 coding DNA: TGTGCCAGCAGTTTATCTCCTTATGAGCAGTTCTTC.

The rearrangement joins TRBV6-1 to TRBJ1-4, with 10 bases fitting TRBD1. Trimming removed 5 bases from V and 6 bases from J; junction bases left unmatched: 3. Germline V gene lookup returns CDR1 MNHNS and CDR2 SASEGT. The CDR3 spans 14 residues. The CDR3 protein is CASSRQGAHEKLFF. In DNA, the CDR3 is TGTGCCAGCAGTCGACAGGGGGCGCATGAAAAACTGTTTTTT.

V and J are TRBV6-5 and TRBJ1-5; no firm D call. The CDR3 totals 19 residues. From germline, CDR1 is MNHEY and CDR2 SVGAGI. V lost 0 bases and J lost 4, with 22 bases in between. The CDR3 region has the DNA TGTGCCAGCAGTTACTCGTTCGGATCGAGGGCCATGGGGAATCAGCCCCAGCATTTT. Protein: CASSYSFGSRAMGNQPQHF.

CDR3 nucleotide sequence: TGCAGTGCTCCCAGGGACACAGATACGCAGTATTTT. Translating gives CSAPRDTDTQYF. This sequence joins TRBV20-1 and TRBJ2-3; a possible D gene is TRBD1 (5 bases). CDR1 is DFQATT, CDR2 SNEGSKA, per germline (reference sequence). V dropped 5 bases and J dropped 2 bases, with 8 bases sitting between them. The CDR3 spans 12 residues.

This CDR3 is CASSQEARVLYEQYF. The CDR3 DNA reads TGCGCCAGCAGCCAAGAGGCCAGGGTCCTTTACGAGCAGTACTTC. This sequence joins TRBV4-1 and TRBJ2-7, with D perhaps matching TRBD1 (5 bases). The CDR3 is 15 residues long. From germline, CDR1 is MGHRA and CDR2 YSYEKL. Trimming stripped 0 bases from V and 4 bases from J, with 13 bases between.

This chain connects TRBV12-3 or TRBV12-4 to TRBJ2-7, with D perhaps TRBD1 or TRBD2 (5 bases each). Trimming took 4 bases from V and 5 from J, leaving 12 bases between them. The CDR3 contains 13 residues. The CDR3 DNA reads TGTGCCAGCAGTTCCGGACGGGGACACGAGCAGTACTTC. This translates into CASSSGRGHEQYF.